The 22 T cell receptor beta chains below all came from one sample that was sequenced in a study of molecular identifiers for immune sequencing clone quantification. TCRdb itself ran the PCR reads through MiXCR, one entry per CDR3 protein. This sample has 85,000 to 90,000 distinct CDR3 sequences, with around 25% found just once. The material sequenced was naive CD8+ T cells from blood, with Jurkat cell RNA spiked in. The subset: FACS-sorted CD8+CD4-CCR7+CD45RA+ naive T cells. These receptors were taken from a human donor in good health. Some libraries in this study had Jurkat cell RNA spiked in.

CDR3 loop: CASSQDLRGPYEQYF. As DNA, the CDR3 is TGTGCCAGCAGCCAAGATTTGCGAGGCCCCTACGAGCAGTACTTC. The chain uses TRBV3-1 and TRBJ2-7, with unresolved D. This CDR3 is built from 15 residues. Germline loops: CDR1 LGHDT, CDR2 YNNKEL (reference sequence). V was trimmed by 0 bases and J by 2 bases, leaving 11 bases between them.

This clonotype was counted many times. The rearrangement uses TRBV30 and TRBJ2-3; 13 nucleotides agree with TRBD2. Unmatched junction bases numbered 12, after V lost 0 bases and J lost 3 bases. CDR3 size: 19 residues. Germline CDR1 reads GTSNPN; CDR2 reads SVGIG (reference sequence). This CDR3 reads CAWSVYGGLAGEITDTQYF. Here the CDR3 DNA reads TGTGCCTGGAGTGTGTATGGTGGACTAGCGGGAGAAATTACAGATACGCAGTATTTT.

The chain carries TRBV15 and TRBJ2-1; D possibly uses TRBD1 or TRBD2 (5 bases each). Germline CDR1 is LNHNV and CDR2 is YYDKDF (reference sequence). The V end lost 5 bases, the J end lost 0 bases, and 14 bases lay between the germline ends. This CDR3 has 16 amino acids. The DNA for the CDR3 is TGTGCCACCAGCCGAGGGGACCTCTCCTCCTACAATGAGCAGTTCTTC. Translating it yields CATSRGDLSSYNEQFF.

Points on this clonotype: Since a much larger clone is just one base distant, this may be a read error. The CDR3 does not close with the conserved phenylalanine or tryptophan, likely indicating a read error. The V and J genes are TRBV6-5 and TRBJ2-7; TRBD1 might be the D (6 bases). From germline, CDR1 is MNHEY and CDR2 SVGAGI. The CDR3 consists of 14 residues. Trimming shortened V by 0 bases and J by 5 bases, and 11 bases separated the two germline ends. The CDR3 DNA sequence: TGTGCCAGCAGTTACTCGATTGGGGGCAACGAGCAGTACTAC. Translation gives CASSYSIGGNEQYY.

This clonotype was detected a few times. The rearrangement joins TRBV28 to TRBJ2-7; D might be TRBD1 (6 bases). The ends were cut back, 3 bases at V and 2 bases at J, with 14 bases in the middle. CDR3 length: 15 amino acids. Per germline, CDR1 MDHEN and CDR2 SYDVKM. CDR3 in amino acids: CASSLDSPAPYEQYF. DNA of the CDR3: TGTGCCAGCAGTTTGGACAGCCCCGCTCCCTACGAGCAGTACTTC.

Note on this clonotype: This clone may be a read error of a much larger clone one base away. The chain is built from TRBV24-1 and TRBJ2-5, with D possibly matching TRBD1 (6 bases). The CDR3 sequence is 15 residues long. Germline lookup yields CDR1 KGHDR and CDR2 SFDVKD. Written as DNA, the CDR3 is TGTGCCACCAGTGCCCTTTTTTCAGGGGAAGAGCCCCAGTACTTC. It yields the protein CATSALFSGEEPQYF.

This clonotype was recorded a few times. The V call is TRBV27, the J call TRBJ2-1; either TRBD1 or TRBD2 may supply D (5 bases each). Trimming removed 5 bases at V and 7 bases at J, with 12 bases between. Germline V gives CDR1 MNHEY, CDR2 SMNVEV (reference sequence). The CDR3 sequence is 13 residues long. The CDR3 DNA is TGTGCCAGCAGTCGCCGAGGGGATAATGAGCAGTTCTTC. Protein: CASSRRGDNEQFF.

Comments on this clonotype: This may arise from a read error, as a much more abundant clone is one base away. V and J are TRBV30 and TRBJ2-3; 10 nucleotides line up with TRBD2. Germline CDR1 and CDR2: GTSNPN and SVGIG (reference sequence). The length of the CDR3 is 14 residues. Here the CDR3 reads CAWSELAGQDTQSF. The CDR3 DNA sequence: TGTGCCTGGAGTGAACTAGCGGGGCAAGATACGCAGTCTTTT.

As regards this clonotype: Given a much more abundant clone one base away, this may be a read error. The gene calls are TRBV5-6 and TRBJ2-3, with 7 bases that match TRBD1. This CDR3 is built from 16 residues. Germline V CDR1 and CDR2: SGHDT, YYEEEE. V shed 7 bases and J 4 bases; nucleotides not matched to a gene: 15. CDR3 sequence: CASGPNDRVRPDTQYF. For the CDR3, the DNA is TGTGCCAGCGGACCGAACGACAGGGTCCGGCCAGATACGCAGTATTTT. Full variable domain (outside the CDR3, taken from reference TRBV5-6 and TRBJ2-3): DAGVTQSPTHLIKTRGQQVTLRCSPKSGHDTVSWYQQALGQGPQFIFQYYEEEERQRGNFPDRFSGHQFPNYSSELNVNALLLGDSALYLCASGPNDRVRPDTQYFGPGTRLTVL.

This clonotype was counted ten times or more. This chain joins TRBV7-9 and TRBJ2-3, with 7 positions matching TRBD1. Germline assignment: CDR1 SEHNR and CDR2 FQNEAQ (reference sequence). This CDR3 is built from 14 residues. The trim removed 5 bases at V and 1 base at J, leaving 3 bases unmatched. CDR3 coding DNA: TGTGCCAGCAGCACCACAGGGGGCACAGATACGCAGTATTTT. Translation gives CASSTTGGTDTQYF.

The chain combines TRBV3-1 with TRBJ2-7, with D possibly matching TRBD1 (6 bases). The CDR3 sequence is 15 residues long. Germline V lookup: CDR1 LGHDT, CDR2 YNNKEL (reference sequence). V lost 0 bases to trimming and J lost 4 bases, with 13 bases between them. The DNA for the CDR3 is TGTGCCAGCAGCCAAGAAGGACAGAGCAGGTACGAGCAGTACTTC. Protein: CASSQEGQSRYEQYF.

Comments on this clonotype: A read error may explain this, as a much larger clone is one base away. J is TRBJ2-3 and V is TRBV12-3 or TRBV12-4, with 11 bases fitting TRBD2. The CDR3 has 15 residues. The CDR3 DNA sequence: TGTGCCAGCAGTCTAGCGGGAGGATACACAGATACGCAGTATTTT. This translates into CASSLAGGYTDTQYF.

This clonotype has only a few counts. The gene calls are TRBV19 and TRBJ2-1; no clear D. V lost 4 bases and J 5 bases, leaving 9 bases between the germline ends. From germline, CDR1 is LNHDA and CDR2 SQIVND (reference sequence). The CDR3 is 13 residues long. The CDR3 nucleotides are TGTGCCAGTAGTACTGGGTTTAACAATGAGCAGTTCTTC. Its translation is CASSTGFNNEQFF.

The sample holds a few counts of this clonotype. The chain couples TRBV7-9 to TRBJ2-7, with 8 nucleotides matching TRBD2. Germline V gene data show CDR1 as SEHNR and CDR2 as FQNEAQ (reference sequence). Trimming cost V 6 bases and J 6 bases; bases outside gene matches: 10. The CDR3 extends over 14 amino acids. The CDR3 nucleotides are TGTGCCAGCAGATCGGGGGGGCCAGGTGTCGAGCAGTACTTC. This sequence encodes CASRSGGPGVEQYF.

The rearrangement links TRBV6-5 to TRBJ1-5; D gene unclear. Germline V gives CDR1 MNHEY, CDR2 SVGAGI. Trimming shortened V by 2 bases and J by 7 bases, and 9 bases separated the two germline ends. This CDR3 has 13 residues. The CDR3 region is CASSYRVGQPQHF. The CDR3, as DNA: TGTGCCAGCAGTTACAGGGTGGGACAGCCCCAGCATTTT.

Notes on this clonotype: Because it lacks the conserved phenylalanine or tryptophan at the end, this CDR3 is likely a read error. CDR3 sequence: CASSPLRQGDYEQYS. CDR3 coding DNA: TGTGCCAGCAGTCCCCTTCGACAGGGGGACTACGAGCAGTACTCC. The V call is TRBV25-1, the J call TRBJ2-7; 9 bases are a match to TRBD1. V lost 5 bases, J lost 3 bases, and 8 bases stayed unmatched. There are 15 residues in the CDR3. Germline values: CDR1 MGHDK, CDR2 SYGVNS.

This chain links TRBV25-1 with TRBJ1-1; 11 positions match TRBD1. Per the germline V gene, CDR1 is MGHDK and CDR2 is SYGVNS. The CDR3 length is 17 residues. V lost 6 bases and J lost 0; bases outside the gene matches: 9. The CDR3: CASSDVDRGPMNTEAFF. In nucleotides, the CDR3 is TGTGCCAGCAGCGATGTGGACAGGGGGCCTATGAACACTGAAGCTTTCTTT.

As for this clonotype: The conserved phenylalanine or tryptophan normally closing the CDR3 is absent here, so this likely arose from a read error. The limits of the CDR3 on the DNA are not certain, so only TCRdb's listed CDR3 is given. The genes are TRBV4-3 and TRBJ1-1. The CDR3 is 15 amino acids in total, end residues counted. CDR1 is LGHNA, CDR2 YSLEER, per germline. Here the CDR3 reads CASSQERLANTEAFI.

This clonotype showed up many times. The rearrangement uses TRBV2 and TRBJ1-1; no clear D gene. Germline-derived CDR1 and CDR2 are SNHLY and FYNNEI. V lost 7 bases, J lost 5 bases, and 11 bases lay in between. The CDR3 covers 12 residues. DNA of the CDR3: TGTGCCAGCACCGAAGGGAGAACTGAAGCTTTCTTT. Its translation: CASTEGRTEAFF.

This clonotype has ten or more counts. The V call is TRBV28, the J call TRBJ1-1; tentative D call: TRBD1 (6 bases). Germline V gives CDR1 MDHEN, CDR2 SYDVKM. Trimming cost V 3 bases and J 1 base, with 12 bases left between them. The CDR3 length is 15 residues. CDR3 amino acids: CASSLWQGTNTEAFF. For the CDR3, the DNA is TGTGCCAGCAGTTTGTGGCAGGGGACGAACACTGAAGCTTTCTTT. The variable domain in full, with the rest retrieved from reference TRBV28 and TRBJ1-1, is DVKVTQSSRYLVKRTGEKVFLECVQDMDHENMFWYRQDPGLGLRLIYFSYDVKMKEKGDIPEGYSVSREKKERFSLILESASTNQTSMYLCASSLWQGTNTEAFFGQGTRLTVV.

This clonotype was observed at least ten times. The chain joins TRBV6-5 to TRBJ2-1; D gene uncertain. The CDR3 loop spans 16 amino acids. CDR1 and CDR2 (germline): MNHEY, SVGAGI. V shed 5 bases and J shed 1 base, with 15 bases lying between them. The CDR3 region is CASSPPVLGSYNEQFF. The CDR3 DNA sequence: TGTGCCAGCAGTCCCCCGGTTTTAGGGTCCTACAATGAGCAGTTCTTC.

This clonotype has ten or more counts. The CDR3 DNA sequence: TGTGCCAGCAGGAGAGATACGGGGGGCACTGAAGCTTTCTTT. Its translation: CASRRDTGGTEAFF. The chain joins TRBV7-9 to TRBJ1-1; a possible D gene is TRBD1 (5 bases). The CDR3 is 14 residues long. With 6 bases removed from V and 4 bases from J, the gap between germline ends came to 15 bases. Germline V gene data show CDR1 as SEHNR and CDR2 as FQNEAQ (reference sequence).